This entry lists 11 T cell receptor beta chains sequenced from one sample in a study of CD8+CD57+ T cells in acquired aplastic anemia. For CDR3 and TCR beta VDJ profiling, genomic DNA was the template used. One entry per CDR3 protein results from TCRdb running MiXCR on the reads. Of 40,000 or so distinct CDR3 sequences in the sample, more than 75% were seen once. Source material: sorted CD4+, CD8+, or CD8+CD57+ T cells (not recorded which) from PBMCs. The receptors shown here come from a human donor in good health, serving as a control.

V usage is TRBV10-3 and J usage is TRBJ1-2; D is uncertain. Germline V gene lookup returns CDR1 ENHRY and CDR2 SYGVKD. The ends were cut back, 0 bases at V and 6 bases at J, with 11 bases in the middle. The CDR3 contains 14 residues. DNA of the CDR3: TGTGCCATCAGTGAGTCCTGGGGATCCCATGGCTACACCTTC. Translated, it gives CAISESWGSHGYTF.

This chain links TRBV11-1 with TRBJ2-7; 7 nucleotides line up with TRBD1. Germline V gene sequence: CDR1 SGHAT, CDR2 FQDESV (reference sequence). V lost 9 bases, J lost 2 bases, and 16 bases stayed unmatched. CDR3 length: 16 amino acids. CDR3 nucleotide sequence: TGTGCCAGTAGTTCTTCGACAGGGAAGAGGCCCTACGAGCAGTACTTC. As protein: CASSSSTGKRPYEQYF.

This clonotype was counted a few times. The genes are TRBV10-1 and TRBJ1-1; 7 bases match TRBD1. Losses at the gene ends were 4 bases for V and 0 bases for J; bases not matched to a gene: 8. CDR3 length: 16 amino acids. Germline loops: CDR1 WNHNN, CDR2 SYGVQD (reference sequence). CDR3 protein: CASSGNRDSMNTEAFF. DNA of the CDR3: TGCGCCAGCAGTGGCAACCGGGACAGCATGAACACTGAAGCTTTCTTT.

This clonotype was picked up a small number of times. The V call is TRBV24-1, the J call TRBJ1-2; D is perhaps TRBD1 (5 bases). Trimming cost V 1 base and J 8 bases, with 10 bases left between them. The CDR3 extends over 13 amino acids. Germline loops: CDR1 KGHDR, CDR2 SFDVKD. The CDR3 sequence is CATSDFEGQGYTF. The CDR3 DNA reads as TGTGCCACCAGTGATTTTGAGGGGCAAGGCTACACCTTC.

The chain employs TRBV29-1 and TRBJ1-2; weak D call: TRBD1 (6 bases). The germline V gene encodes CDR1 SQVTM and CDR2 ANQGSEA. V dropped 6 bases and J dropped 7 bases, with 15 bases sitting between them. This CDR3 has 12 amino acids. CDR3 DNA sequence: TGCAGCGTGCCGCGGGGGGGCAGTGGCTACACCTTC. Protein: CSVPRGGSGYTF.

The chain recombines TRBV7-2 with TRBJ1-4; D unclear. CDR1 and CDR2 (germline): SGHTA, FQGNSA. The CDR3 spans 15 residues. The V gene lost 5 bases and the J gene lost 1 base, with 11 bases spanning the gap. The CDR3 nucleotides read TGTGCCAGCAGCCAAGAGAGGAGAACTAATGAAAAACTGTTTTTT. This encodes CASSQERRTNEKLFF. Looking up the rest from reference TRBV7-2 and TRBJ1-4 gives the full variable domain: GAGVSQSPSNKVTEKGKDVELRCDPISGHTALYWYRQSLGQGLEFLIYFQGNSAPDKSGLPSDRFSAERTGGSVSTLTIQRTQQEDSAVYLCASSQERRTNEKLFFGSGTQLSVL.

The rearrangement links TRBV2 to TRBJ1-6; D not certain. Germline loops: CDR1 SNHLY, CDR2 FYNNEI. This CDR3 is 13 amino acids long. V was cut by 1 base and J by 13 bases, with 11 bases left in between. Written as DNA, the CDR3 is TGTGCCAGCAGTGAAGTTCCACCGCCCCCCCTCCACTTT. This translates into CASSEVPPPPLHF.

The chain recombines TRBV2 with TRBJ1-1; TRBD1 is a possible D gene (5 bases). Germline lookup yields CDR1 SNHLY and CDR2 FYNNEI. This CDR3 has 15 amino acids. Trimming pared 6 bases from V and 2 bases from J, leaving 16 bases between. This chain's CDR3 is CASRSRASENTEAFF. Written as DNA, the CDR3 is TGTGCCAGCAGAAGCAGGGCATCGGAAAACACTGAAGCTTTCTTT.

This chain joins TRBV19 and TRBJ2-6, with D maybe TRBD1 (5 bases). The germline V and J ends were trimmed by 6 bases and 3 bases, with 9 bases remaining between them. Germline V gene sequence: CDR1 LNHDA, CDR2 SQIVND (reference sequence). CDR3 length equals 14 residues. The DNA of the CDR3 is TGTGCCAGTAGCCAGGGTGGTGGGGCCAACGTCCTGACTTTC. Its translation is CASSQGGGANVLTF.

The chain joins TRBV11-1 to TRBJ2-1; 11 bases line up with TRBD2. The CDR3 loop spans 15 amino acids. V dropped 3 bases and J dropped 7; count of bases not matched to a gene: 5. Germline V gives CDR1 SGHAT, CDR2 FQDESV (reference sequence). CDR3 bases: TGTGCCAGCAGCTTTAGCGGGGGGGCGTTAAATGAGCAGTTCTTC. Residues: CASSFSGGALNEQFF. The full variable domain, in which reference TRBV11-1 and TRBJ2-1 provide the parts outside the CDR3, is EAEVAQSPRYKITEKSQAVAFWCDPISGHATLYWYRQILGQGPELLVQFQDESVVDDSQLPKDRFSAERLKGVDSTLKIQPAELGDSAMYLCASSFSGGALNEQFFGPGTRLTVL.

CDR3 nucleotides: TGTGCCAGCAGCGGGTTAAAGGCCCAGGAGCAGTACTTC. Its translation: CASSGLKAQEQYF. V and J are TRBV9 and TRBJ2-7, with unresolved D. This CDR3 has 13 amino acids. Germline loops: CDR1 SGDLS, CDR2 YYNGEE. The ends were cut back, 3 bases at V and 7 bases at J, with 14 bases in the middle.